These 19 T cell receptor beta chains share one sample of origin, sequenced in a study of T cells in women clearing cervical HPV infection. Only in-frame clones appear in the TCRdb table, and some are missing; sequencing was by immunoSEQ multiplex PCR. Found here are roughly 37,000 clones; the top ten clones hold roughly 6%. The material sequenced was blood buffy coat. All receptors come from a woman aged 18 to 75 with a cervical HPV16 infection that either progressed to CIN3+ or cleared (not recorded which).

About this clone: Read sequence stops 3 residues before the CDR3 end, and the germline J gene provides the missing end. This chain uses TRBV30 with TRBJ1-4; D not certain. CDR3 length: 14 residues. Trimming pared 8 bases from V and 1 base from J, leaving 14 bases between. Germline CDR1 reads GTSNPN; CDR2 reads SVGIG (reference sequence). This CDR3 reads CAGQKLGTNEKLFF. The covered CDR3 bases are TGTGCCGGGCAAAAACTGGGAACTAATGAAAAA. The whole variable domain, remainder taken from reference TRBV30 and TRBJ1-4, is SQTIHQWPATLVQPVGSPLSLECTVEGTSNPNLYWYRQAAGRGLQLLFYSVGIGQISSEVPQNLSASRPQDRQFILSSKKLLLSDSGFYLCAGQKLGTNEKLFFGSGTQLSVL.

As regards this clone: The observed sequence ends 3 residues before the CDR3 terminus, with the missing tail filled in from the germline J gene. The rearrangement links TRBV30 to TRBJ1-1; no firm D call. Germline V gene lookup returns CDR1 GTSNPN and CDR2 SVGIG (reference sequence). The CDR3 runs to 11 residues. Trimming took 3 bases from V and 7 from J, leaving 9 bases between them. CDR3: CAWRREGEAFF. Incomplete CDR3 DNA: TGTGCCTGGAGGAGAGAGGGTGAA.

Regarding this clone: The CDR3 end lies 3 residues beyond the end of the read and is filled in from the germline J gene. This chain joins TRBV5-1 and TRBJ2-5; 12 bases fit TRBD2. Germline CDR1 SGHRS, CDR2 YFSETQ. V was clipped by 0 bases and J by 5 bases; unmatched bases: 8. CDR3 length: 17 residues. CDR3 protein: CASSLASGGAGTETQYF. The CDR3 bases that were read are TGCGCCAGCAGCTTGGCTAGCGGGGGGGCAGGTACGGAGACC. Looking up the rest from reference TRBV5-1 and TRBJ2-5 gives the full variable domain: KAGVTQTPRYLIKTRGQQVTLSCSPISGHRSVSWYQQTPGQGLQFLFEYFSETQRNKGNFPGRFSGRQFSNSRSEMNVSTLELGDSALYLCASSLASGGAGTETQYFGPGTRLLVL.

About this clone: The read ends 3 residues before the CDR3 terminus; that terminus is restored from the germline J gene. This chain connects TRBV7-3 to TRBJ1-4, with 7 positions matching TRBD1. Germline V gene data show CDR1 as SGHTA and CDR2 as FQGTGA. CDR3 length: 16 amino acids. CDR3: CASSQEGGATNSPLFF. CDR3 bases read: TGTGCCAGCAGCCAAGAAGGGGGCGCAACTAATTCACCA.

The CDR3 reads CASSTPGGLNEQFF. The CDR3 DNA, read in part, is TGTGCCAGTAGTACCCCTGGCGGTCTAAATGAG. The chain links TRBV19 to TRBJ2-1; no clear D gene. The read is 3 residues too short to cover the CDR3 end, so that end is filled in from the germline J gene. The CDR3 sequence is 14 residues long. V lost 4 bases and J 7 bases, leaving 14 bases between the germline ends. Germline CDR1 is LNHDA and CDR2 is SQIVND (reference sequence).

The sequenced part of the CDR3 DNA is TGTGCCATCACGCGTTGGGGAGGGGATGCTAACTATGGC. It is translated as CAITRWGGDANYG. The whole CDR3 protein reads CAITRWGGDANYGYTF. V usage is TRBV10-3 and J usage is TRBJ1-2; possible D gene TRBD1, 5 bases. The read falls 3 residues short of the CDR3 end, and the missing part is taken from the germline J gene. With 7 bases removed from V and 0 bases from J, the gap between germline ends came to 18 bases. The CDR3 runs to 16 residues. CDR1 ENHRY and CDR2 SYGVKD come from the germline V gene.

On this clone: The read terminates 3 residues before the CDR3 end, so the remaining end is supplied by the germline J gene. The chain links TRBV12-3 or TRBV12-4 to TRBJ2-7; tentatively, D is TRBD1 (5 bases). CDR3 length: 12 amino acids. V was cut by 7 bases and J by 4 bases, with 11 bases left in between. The covered CDR3 bases are TGTGCCAGCAAAGCACAGGCTTACGAG. Translating it yields CASKAQAYE. In full, the CDR3 reads CASKAQAYEQYF.

With respect to this clone: From the germline J gene comes the end of the CDR3, since the read stops 3 residues before it. The chain couples TRBV20-1 to TRBJ2-2, with 10 bases fitting TRBD2. This CDR3 comprises 16 residues. CDR1 and CDR2 from the germline V gene are DFQATT and SNEGSKA (reference sequence). V trimming: 6 bases; J trimming: 6 bases; junction bases outside the gene matches: 13. CDR3 DNA, as far as it was read: TGCAGTGCCAAGGCCCTACTAGCGGGGTCCCCCGGGGAG. Amino acid sequence: CSAKALLAGSPGE. The CDR3 reads in full as CSAKALLAGSPGELFF.

About this clone itself: The CDR3 end is not reached by the read, which stops 3 residues before it; the germline J gene fills it in. V and J are TRBV5-1 and TRBJ2-3; 9 bases align to TRBD2. J gave up 2 bases and V 0 bases, and 10 bases lay outside the gene matches. The length of the CDR3 is 18 residues. Germline CDR1 is SGHRS and CDR2 is YFSETQ. CDR3 bases read: TGCGCCAGCAGCTTGGAAGGTAGCGGGAGATCCCTCACAGATACG. Its protein is CASSLEGSGRSLTDT. The CDR3 in full is CASSLEGSGRSLTDTQYF.

A remark on this clone: The read comes to an end 3 residues before the CDR3 does, leaving the germline J gene to fill in the end. The V and J genes are TRBV18 and TRBJ1-2; a possible D gene is TRBD1 (6 bases). V gave up 1 base and J gave up 5 bases, with 8 bases separating them. This CDR3 is built from 13 residues. Looked up from germline, CDR1 is KGHSH and CDR2 is LQKENI. CDR3 DNA (partial): TGTGCCAGCTCACCACGGACAGCTTATGGC. Translating it yields CASSPRTAYG. The whole CDR3 reads CASSPRTAYGYTF.

About this clone itself: The CDR3 end is not reached by the read, which stops 3 residues before it; the germline J gene fills it in. V gene TRBV30 combines with J gene TRBJ1-1, with D perhaps TRBD1 (5 bases). The CDR3 totals 16 residues. Germline V CDR1 and CDR2: GTSNPN, SVGIG (reference sequence). The sequenced CDR3 bases are TGTGCCTGGAGTGCGCTAGGGGTAGGGAGGGAAAATGAG. Its protein product is CAWSALGVGRENE. The CDR3 as a whole reads CAWSALGVGRENEAFF.

A remark on this clone: The read finishes 3 residues shy of the CDR3 end, and the germline J gene is used to complete it. The chain is built from TRBV29-1 and TRBJ2-3, with 8 bases aligning to TRBD2. The V segment lost 3 bases and the J segment 2 bases; nucleotides outside the gene matches: 4. Germline CDR1 is SQVTM and CDR2 is ANQGSEA. The CDR3 loop spans 14 amino acids. Incomplete CDR3 DNA: TGCAGCGTTGACCCTAGCGGGTACACAGATACG. Amino acids: CSVDPSGYTDT. The whole CDR3 protein is CSVDPSGYTDTQYF.

As for this clone: Read coverage stops 3 residues before the CDR3 terminus; the germline J gene supplies the remainder. V usage is TRBV7-9 and J usage is TRBJ1-1; no reliable D call. CDR3 length: 13 amino acids. The V and J ends lost 0 bases and 3 bases respectively, with 5 bases between them. CDR1 and CDR2 from the germline V gene are SEHNR and FQNEAQ (reference sequence). This CDR3 reads CASSLAGYTEAFF. CDR3 bases read: TGTGCCAGCAGCTTAGCAGGGTACACTGAA.

Turning to this clone: From the germline J gene comes the end of the CDR3, since the read stops 3 residues before it. The rearrangement uses TRBV29-1 and TRBJ2-3; TRBD2 matches 10 bases. V was pared by 7 bases and J by 5 bases, with 6 bases of the junction left unmatched. From germline, CDR1 is SQVTM and CDR2 ANQGSEA. This CDR3 region has 13 residues. Partial CDR3 DNA: TGCAGCGCGATAGCGGGAGGAATAGATACG. It codes for CSAIAGGIDT. The full CDR3 reads CSAIAGGIDTQYF.

About this clone: The CDR3 goes on 3 residues after the read ends, and that part is filled in from the germline J gene. Additional DNA sequences in this sample encode the identical CDR3. The J gene is TRBJ1-2, the V gene TRBV18, with 7 bases that match TRBD1. Germline assignment: CDR1 KGHSH and CDR2 LQKENI. V gave up 3 bases and J gave up 7 bases; unmatched junction bases: 5. The length of the CDR3 is 13 residues. The CDR3 bases that were read are TGTGCCAGCTCACCCGACAGGGTGGTTGGC. Protein product: CASSPDRVVG. The whole CDR3 region reads CASSPDRVVGYTF.

On this clone itself: Coverage ceases 3 residues before the CDR3 finishes, and the germline J gene fills in the end. The chain joins TRBV6-2 or TRBV6-3 to TRBJ2-5, with 8 positions matching TRBD1. CDR1 and CDR2 (germline): MNHEY, SVGEGT. The V segment lost 2 bases and the J segment 7 bases; nucleotides outside the gene matches: 3. The CDR3 covers 13 residues. The covered CDR3 bases are TGTGCCAGCAGTTACCAAGGGACAGGGACC. Amino acid sequence: CASSYQGTGT. The whole CDR3 sequence reads CASSYQGTGTQYF.

The DNA read from the CDR3 is TGTGCCAGTTCACCTCCCCCTAAGGGGAAGGTCGTCGAG. Its protein product is CASSPPPKGKVVE. The entire CDR3 protein is CASSPPPKGKVVEQYF. V and J are TRBV19 and TRBJ2-7, with TRBD1 as a possible D gene (5 bases). The read ends 3 residues before the CDR3 terminus; that terminus is restored from the germline J gene. The CDR3 is 16 residues long. Germline-derived CDR1 and CDR2 are LNHDA and SQIVND (reference sequence). V dropped 8 bases and J dropped 6 bases, with 26 bases sitting between them.

Comment on this clone: Read coverage stops 3 residues before the CDR3 terminus; the germline J gene supplies the remainder. V and J are TRBV30 and TRBJ2-2, with 8 bases matching TRBD1. The CDR3 totals 13 residues. Germline lookup yields CDR1 GTSNPN and CDR2 SVGIG (reference sequence). CDR3 sequence: CAFRGQGDSPLFF. CDR3 DNA (partial): TGTGCCTTTAGAGGACAGGGCGATTCACCG.

Notes on this clone: From the germline J gene comes the end of the CDR3, since the read stops 3 residues before it. The V call is TRBV29-1, the J call TRBJ2-5; TRBD2 matches 10 bases. The CDR3 has 15 residues. Germline loops: CDR1 SQVTM, CDR2 ANQGSEA. The J segment lost 5 bases and the V segment lost 3 bases, leaving 9 bases of the junction unmatched. The CDR3 region is CSVDRTSGSGETQYF. The covered CDR3 bases are TGCAGCGTTGATCGGACTAGCGGTTCCGGGGAGACC.